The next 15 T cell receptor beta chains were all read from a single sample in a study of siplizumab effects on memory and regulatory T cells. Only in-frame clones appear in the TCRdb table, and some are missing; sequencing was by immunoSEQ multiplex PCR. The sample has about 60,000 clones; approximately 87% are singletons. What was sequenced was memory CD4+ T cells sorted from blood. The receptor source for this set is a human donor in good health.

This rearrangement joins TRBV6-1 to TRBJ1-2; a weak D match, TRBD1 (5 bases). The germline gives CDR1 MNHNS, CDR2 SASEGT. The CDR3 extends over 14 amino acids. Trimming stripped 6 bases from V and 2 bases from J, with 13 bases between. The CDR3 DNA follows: TGTGCCAGCAGCCCAACCAGGGAGAACTATGGCTACACCTTC. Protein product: CASSPTRENYGYTF.

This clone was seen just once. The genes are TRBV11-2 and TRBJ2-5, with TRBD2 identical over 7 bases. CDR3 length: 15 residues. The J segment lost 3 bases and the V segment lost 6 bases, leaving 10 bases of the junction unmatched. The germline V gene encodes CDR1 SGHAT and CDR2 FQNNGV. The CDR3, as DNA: TGTGCCAGCAGATTGGAGCTAGCGGTTGAAGAGACCCAGTACTTC. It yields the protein CASRLELAVEETQYF.

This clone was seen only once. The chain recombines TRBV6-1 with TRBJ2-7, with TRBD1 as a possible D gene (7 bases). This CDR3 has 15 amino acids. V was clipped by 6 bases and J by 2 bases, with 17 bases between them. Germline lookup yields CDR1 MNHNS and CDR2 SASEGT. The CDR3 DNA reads TGTGCCAGCAGGGACTACAGGGGAGATCCCTACGAGCAGTACTTC. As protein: CASRDYRGDPYEQYF.

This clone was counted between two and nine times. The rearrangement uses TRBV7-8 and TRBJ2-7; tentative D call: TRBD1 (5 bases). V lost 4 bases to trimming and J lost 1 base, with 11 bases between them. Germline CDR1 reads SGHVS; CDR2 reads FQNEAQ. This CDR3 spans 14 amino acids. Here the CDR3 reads CASSSTSGSYEQYF. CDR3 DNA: TGTGCCAGCAGCTCAACCTCAGGGTCCTACGAGCAGTACTTC.

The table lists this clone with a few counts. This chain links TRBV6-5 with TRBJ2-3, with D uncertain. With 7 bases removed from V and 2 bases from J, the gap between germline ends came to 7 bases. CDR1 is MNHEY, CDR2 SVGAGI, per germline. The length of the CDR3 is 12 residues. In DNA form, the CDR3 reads TGTGCCAGCACCTCCACCACAGATACGCAGTATTTT. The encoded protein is CASTSTTDTQYF.

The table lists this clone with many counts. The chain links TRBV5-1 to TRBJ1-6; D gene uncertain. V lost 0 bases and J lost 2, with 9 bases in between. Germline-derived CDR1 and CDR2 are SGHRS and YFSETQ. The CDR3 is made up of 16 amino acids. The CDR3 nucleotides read TGCGCCAGCAGCTTGGATAGGTGGACCTATAATTCACCCCTCCACTTT. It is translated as CASSLDRWTYNSPLHF.

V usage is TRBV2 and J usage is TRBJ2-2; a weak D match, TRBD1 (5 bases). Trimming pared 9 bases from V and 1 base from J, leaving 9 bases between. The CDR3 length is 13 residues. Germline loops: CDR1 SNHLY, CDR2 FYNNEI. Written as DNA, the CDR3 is TGTGCCAGTCATCAGGGGAACACCGGGGAGCTGTTTTTT. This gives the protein CASHQGNTGELFF.

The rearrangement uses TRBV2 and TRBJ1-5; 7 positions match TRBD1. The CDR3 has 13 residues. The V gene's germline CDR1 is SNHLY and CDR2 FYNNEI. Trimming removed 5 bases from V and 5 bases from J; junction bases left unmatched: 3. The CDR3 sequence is CASSYRGDQPQHF. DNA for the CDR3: TGTGCCAGCAGTTACAGGGGAGATCAGCCCCAGCATTTT.

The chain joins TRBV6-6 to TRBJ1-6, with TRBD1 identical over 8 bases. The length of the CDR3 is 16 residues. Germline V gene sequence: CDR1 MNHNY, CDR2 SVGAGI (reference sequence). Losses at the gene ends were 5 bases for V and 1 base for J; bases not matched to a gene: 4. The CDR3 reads CASSPGGSSYNSPLHF. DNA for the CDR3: TGTGCCAGCAGTCCAGGGGGCTCGTCCTATAATTCACCCCTCCACTTT.

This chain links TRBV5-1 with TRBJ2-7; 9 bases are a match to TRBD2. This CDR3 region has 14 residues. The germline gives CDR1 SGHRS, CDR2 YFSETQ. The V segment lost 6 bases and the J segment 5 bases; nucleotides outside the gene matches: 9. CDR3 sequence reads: CASTSLGTSNEQYF. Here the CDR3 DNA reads TGCGCCAGCACGTCCCTCGGGACTAGCAACGAGCAGTACTTC.

The CDR3 loop is CASSHIDRGKGYEQYF. CDR3 bases: TGTGCCAGCAGCCATATTGACAGGGGTAAAGGCTACGAGCAGTACTTC. V gene TRBV7-9 combines with J gene TRBJ2-7; TRBD1 matches at 8 bases. V dropped 5 bases and J dropped 3; count of bases not matched to a gene: 12. Germline V gene sequence: CDR1 SEHNR, CDR2 FQNEAQ (reference sequence). The CDR3 consists of 16 residues.

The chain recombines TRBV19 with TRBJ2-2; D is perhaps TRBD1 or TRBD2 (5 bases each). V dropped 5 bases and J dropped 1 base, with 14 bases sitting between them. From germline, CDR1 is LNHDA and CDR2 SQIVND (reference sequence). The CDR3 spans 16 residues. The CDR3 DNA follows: TGTGCCAGTAGTCGTCAGGGACCGCAGAACACCGGGGAGCTGTTTTTT. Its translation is CASSRQGPQNTGELFF.

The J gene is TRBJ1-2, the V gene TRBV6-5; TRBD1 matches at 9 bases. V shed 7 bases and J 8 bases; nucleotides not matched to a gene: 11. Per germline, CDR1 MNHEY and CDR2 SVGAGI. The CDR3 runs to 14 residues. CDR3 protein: CASTRAGQGKGYTF. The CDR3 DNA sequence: TGTGCCAGCACCCGGGCCGGACAGGGGAAGGGCTACACCTTC.

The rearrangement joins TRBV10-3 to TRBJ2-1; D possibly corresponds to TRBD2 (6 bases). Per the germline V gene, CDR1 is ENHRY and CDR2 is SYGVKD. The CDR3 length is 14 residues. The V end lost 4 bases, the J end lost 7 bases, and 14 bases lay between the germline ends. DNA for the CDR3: TGTGCCATCAGTGTAACGGGAGCAGTGAATGAGCAGTTCTTC. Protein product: CAISVTGAVNEQFF.

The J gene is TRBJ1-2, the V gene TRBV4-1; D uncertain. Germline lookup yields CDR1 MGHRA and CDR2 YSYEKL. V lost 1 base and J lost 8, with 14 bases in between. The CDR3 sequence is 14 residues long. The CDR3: CASSQGINRRGYTF. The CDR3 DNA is TGCGCCAGCAGCCAAGGAATTAATCGTCGAGGCTACACCTTC.